These 20 T cell receptor beta chains came from one sample sequenced in a study of T cell responses to AZD1222 COVID-19 vaccine (TCRdb year 2021). The intended sense of this specimen's time point label: baseline before first vaccination. The method was the immunoSEQ multiplex PCR assay. TCRdb limited this immuneACCESS table to in-frame rearrangements with V and J called. A share of clones is missing; checked studies link under half to unresolved V genes, and the rest is unexplained. The sample data list around 79,000 clones, and roughly nine tenths of these were observed just once. The ten largest clonotypes hold about 1.4% of the sample. Sequencing was performed on peripheral blood, taken on day 0 of AZD1222 vaccination. These receptors all stem from an adult in good health.

The rearrangement links TRBV5-4 to TRBJ2-7, with D maybe TRBD1 (5 bases). CDR3 length: 13 amino acids. In germline, CDR1 is SGHNT, CDR2 YYREEE (reference sequence). The ends were cut back, 3 bases at V and 0 bases at J, with 7 bases in the middle. CDR3 sequence reads: CASSSGYSYEQYF. In nucleotides, the CDR3 is TGTGCCAGCAGCTCAGGGTACTCCTACGAGCAGTACTTC.

The chain recombines TRBV20-1 with TRBJ1-2; D gene unclear. The CDR3 contains 11 residues. Germline V lookup: CDR1 DFQATT, CDR2 SNEGSKA (reference sequence). Trimming removed 6 bases from V and 5 bases from J, with 10 bases in between. CDR3: CSAVKEYGYTF. The CDR3 DNA follows: TGCAGTGCCGTAAAGGAATATGGCTACACCTTC.

The J gene is TRBJ1-6, the V gene TRBV3-1 (or the pseudogene TRBV3-2); D remains ambiguous. There are 16 residues in the CDR3. Trimming removed 1 base from V and 9 bases from J, with 16 bases in between. Looked up from germline, CDR1 is LGHDT and CDR2 is YNNKEL (reference sequence). The CDR3 spells CASSQGLGARGSPLHF. The CDR3 coding sequence is TGTGCCAGCAGCCAAGGCCTAGGCGCTAGAGGTTCACCCCTCCACTTT.

The chain uses TRBV5-5 and TRBJ2-3; TRBD2 matches at 12 bases. Germline CDR1 reads SGHKS; CDR2 reads YYEKEE (reference sequence). Unmatched junction bases numbered 2, after V lost 3 bases and J lost 0 bases. The CDR3 contains 16 residues. CDR3 coding DNA: TGTGCCAGCAGCTGGACTAGCGGGACTAGCACAGATACGCAGTATTTT. It yields the protein CASSWTSGTSTDTQYF.

This rearrangement joins TRBV7-8 to TRBJ1-5; D may be TRBD1 (6 bases). The CDR3 has 15 residues. V lost 2 bases and J 7 bases, leaving 15 bases between the germline ends. The germline gives CDR1 SGHVS, CDR2 FQNEAQ. As DNA, the CDR3 is TGTGCCAGCAGCTTAACGGACAGTAAAGGCCAGCCCCAGCATTTT. Residues: CASSLTDSKGQPQHF.

The V call is TRBV29-1, the J call TRBJ2-3; 9 nucleotides agree with TRBD2. CDR1 is SQVTM and CDR2 is ANQGSEA in the germline V gene. The CDR3 spans 16 residues. The J segment lost 2 bases and the V segment lost 4 bases, leaving 10 bases of the junction unmatched. The CDR3 sequence is CSVARLAAENTDTQYF. In DNA form, the CDR3 reads TGCAGCGTTGCTAGACTAGCGGCAGAAAACACAGATACGCAGTATTTT.

The rearrangement joins TRBV30 to TRBJ1-2; possibly TRBD1 for D (5 bases). Germline V gene data show CDR1 as GTSNPN and CDR2 as SVGIG (reference sequence). CDR3 length: 14 residues. Trimming removed 4 bases at V and 7 bases at J, with 19 bases between. CDR3 region: CAWNLGLGGSGYTF. The CDR3 nucleotides read TGTGCCTGGAATCTGGGCCTCGGGGGATCTGGCTACACCTTC.

J is TRBJ2-5 and V is TRBV10-2; 14 nucleotides line up with TRBD2. Unmatched junction bases numbered 7, after V lost 10 bases and J lost 3 bases. Germline values: CDR1 WSHSY, CDR2 SAAADI. CDR3 length: 15 residues. CDR3 protein: CAIPRLAGGKETQYF. The CDR3 DNA sequence: TGCGCCATCCCGAGACTAGCGGGAGGGAAAGAGACCCAGTACTTC.

This rearrangement joins TRBV5-1 to TRBJ1-1; D is ambiguous. CDR1 is SGHRS, CDR2 YFSETQ, per germline. Trimming took 4 bases from V and 0 from J, leaving 10 bases between them. The CDR3 extends over 14 amino acids. The CDR3 DNA reads TGCGCCAGCAGCAAGGAGGGCTTGAACACTGAAGCTTTCTTT. This gives the protein CASSKEGLNTEAFF.

V usage is TRBV7-9 and J usage is TRBJ1-4; 9 nucleotides agree with TRBD1. Trimming removed 3 bases from V and 5 bases from J; junction bases left unmatched: 7. The CDR3 loop spans 16 amino acids. Germline V gene lookup returns CDR1 SEHNR and CDR2 FQNEAQ (reference sequence). The CDR3 DNA reads TGTGCCAGCAGCTTCTATGGACAGGGGACGAATGAAAAACTGTTTTTT. This sequence encodes CASSFYGQGTNEKLFF.

The chain uses TRBV10-1 and TRBJ2-5, with TRBD1 identical over 8 bases. There are 15 residues in the CDR3. The germline V gene encodes CDR1 WNHNN and CDR2 SYGVQD (reference sequence). The V and J ends lost 6 bases and 1 base, in that order; junction bases with no gene match: 7. The CDR3 nucleotides read TGCGCCAGCAGCTTAGGACAGGGAGGCCAAGAGACCCAGTACTTC. Protein sequence: CASSLGQGGQETQYF.

This clone was counted between two and nine times. The rearrangement joins TRBV10-3 to TRBJ1-3; D is unresolved. The germline V gene has CDR1 ENHRY and CDR2 SYGVKD. Trimming shortened V by 2 bases and J by 0 bases, and 5 bases separated the two germline ends. The CDR3 runs to 14 residues. The chain's CDR3 is CAISEPASGNTIYF. CDR3 nucleotide sequence: TGTGCCATCAGTGAGCCCGCCTCTGGAAACACCATATATTTT.

The gene calls are TRBV3-1 (or the pseudogene TRBV3-2) and TRBJ1-1; D might be TRBD1 (5 bases). Germline lookup yields CDR1 LGHDT and CDR2 YNNKEL (reference sequence). V gave up 0 bases and J gave up 11 bases, with 16 bases separating them. This CDR3 is 14 amino acids long. CDR3 bases: TGTGCCAGCAGCCAAGATATTCGGGCAGGGTACGCTTTCTTT. Amino acid sequence: CASSQDIRAGYAFF.

The genes are TRBV27 and TRBJ2-7; 10 bases map to TRBD1. With V trimmed by 5 bases and J by 2 bases, 6 bases remained unmatched. The CDR3 has 15 residues. Germline assignment: CDR1 MNHEY and CDR2 SMNVEV (reference sequence). The CDR3 here is CASSGRQGATYEQYF. The CDR3 coding sequence is TGTGCCAGCAGTGGGCGACAGGGGGCGACCTACGAGCAGTACTTC.

The chain links TRBV19 to TRBJ2-7; perhaps TRBD1 as D (8 bases). The V gene's germline CDR1 is LNHDA and CDR2 SQIVND (reference sequence). The CDR3 covers 16 residues. V was clipped by 9 bases and J by 0 bases, with 21 bases between them. The CDR3 loop reads CASQREGGTGSYEQYF. In DNA form, the CDR3 reads TGTGCCAGCCAAAGAGAGGGAGGGACAGGCTCCTACGAGCAGTACTTC.

The rearrangement uses TRBV10-3 and TRBJ2-1; TRBD2 is a possible D gene (5 bases). Germline CDR1 is ENHRY and CDR2 is SYGVKD. Trimming removed 0 bases at V and 5 bases at J, with 8 bases between. This CDR3 is built from 14 residues. The DNA for the CDR3 is TGTGCCATCAGTGAGTCCAGCGGAGACAATGAGCAGTTCTTC. It specifies CAISESSGDNEQFF.

This rearrangement joins TRBV7-3 to TRBJ2-2; D perhaps matches TRBD1 (5 bases). Trimming removed 1 base at V and 6 bases at J, with 12 bases between. CDR1 is SGHTA, CDR2 FQGTGA, per germline. The CDR3 totals 15 residues. The CDR3 DNA reads TGTGCCAGCAGCTTAAGTGGGAAGGGGCCCGGGGAGCTGTTTTTT. As protein: CASSLSGKGPGELFF.

The chain employs TRBV24-1 and TRBJ2-5; 7 bases agree with TRBD1. This CDR3 region has 14 residues. The ends lost 3 bases at V and 5 bases at J; junction bases unmatched: 5. Germline values: CDR1 KGHDR, CDR2 SFDVKD. Here the CDR3 reads CATSDKQGRETQYF. As DNA, the CDR3 is TGTGCCACCAGTGATAAACAGGGGCGCGAGACCCAGTACTTC.

V and J are TRBV6-5 and TRBJ2-1, with 7 bases identical to TRBD2. The CDR3 extends over 12 amino acids. Losses at the gene ends were 7 bases for V and 6 bases for J; bases not matched to a gene: 3. Germline V gene lookup returns CDR1 MNHEY and CDR2 SVGAGI. The CDR3 nucleotides read TGTGCCAGCACTAGGACTAGCAATGAGCAGTTCTTC. It is translated as CASTRTSNEQFF.

This clone was recorded once. This rearrangement joins TRBV30 to TRBJ2-2, with TRBD1 matching over 8 bases. Germline CDR1 and CDR2: GTSNPN and SVGIG (reference sequence). J gave up 4 bases and V 3 bases, and 1 base lay outside the gene matches. The CDR3 is made up of 13 amino acids. CDR3 nucleotide sequence: TGTGCCTGGAGAACAGGGGGCACCGGGGAGCTGTTTTTT. It yields the protein CAWRTGGTGELFF. Complete variable domain (other parts from reference TRBV30 and TRBJ2-2): SQTIHQWPATLVQPVGSPLSLECTVEGTSNPNLYWYRQAAGRGLQLLFYSVGIGQISSEVPQNLSASRPQDRQFILSSKKLLLSDSGFYLCAWRTGGTGELFFGEGSRLTVL.